The rows below give T cell receptor beta chains drawn from one sample of a study of T cell responses to AZD1222 COVID-19 vaccine. The table came from immunoSEQ multiplex PCR; TCRdb's copy has only in-frame clones and leaves some out. In the table there are 200,000 or so clones, about 87% of which are singletons. Specimen: peripheral blood, collected on day 0 of AZD1222 vaccination. The receptors here all came from an adult in good health. Each CDR3 is given with its conserved first and last residue. Each record gives: D gene, J gene, clone size, CDR3 length, V gene, CDR3 protein, CDR3 DNA. A D gene is named only where the DNA matches it firmly. Clone size, where shown, is once, few, many, or a class for clones that have expanded.

TRBD1	TRBJ2-1	.	14	TRBV11-3	CASSLRTGIHEQFF	TGTGCCAGCAGCTTACGGACAGGAATTCATGAGCAGTTCTTC
TRBD2	TRBJ2-3	.	18	TRBV9	CASSRGLAGGLGTDTQYF	TGTGCCAGCAGCCGCGGACTAGCGGGGGGGCTTGGCACAGATACGCAGTATTTT
.	TRBJ1-4	.	17	TRBV25-1	CASSEYYRIATNEKLFF	TGTGCCAGCAGTGAATATTACAGGATTGCAACTAATGAAAAACTGTTTTTT
.	TRBJ2-6	.	17	TRBV24-1	CATSDSRGTTGANVLTF	TGTGCCACCAGTGACAGCCGGGGAACCACTGGGGCCAACGTCCTGACTTTC
TRBD2	TRBJ2-1	.	15	TRBV2	CASSEGLAGVVEQFF	TGTGCCAGCAGTGAGGGACTAGCGGGAGTAGTTGAGCAGTTCTTC
TRBD2	TRBJ2-5	.	15	TRBV4-2	CASSRLAGGQETQYF	TGTGCCAGCAGCCGACTAGCGGGAGGGCAAGAGACCCAGTACTTC
TRBD2	TRBJ2-2	.	21	TRBV7-8	CASSSLRVTSGRFRTAGELFF	TGTGCCAGCAGCTCCCTAAGGGTGACTAGCGGGAGATTCCGCACCGCCGGGGAGCTGTTTTTT
.	TRBJ1-4	.	12	TRBV28	CASRGWNEKLFF	TGTGCCAGCAGGGGGTGGAATGAAAAACTGTTTTTT
.	TRBJ2-5	.	14	TRBV7-9	CASSLNRAEETQYF	TGTGCCAGCAGCTTAAATCGGGCGGAAGAGACCCAGTACTTC
.	TRBJ1-5	.	14	TRBV6-1	CASSESGGGQPQHF	TGTGCCAGCAGTGAATCTGGGGGGGGTCAGCCCCAGCATTTT
.	TRBJ1-5	.	18	TRBV28	CASSYMTGRSGSNQPQHF	TGTGCCAGCAGTTACATGACAGGTCGGTCTGGTAGCAATCAGCCCCAGCATTTT
TRBD1	TRBJ1-1	.	16	TRBV5-8	CASSLWSGGSNTEAFF	TGTGCCAGCAGCTTGTGGTCAGGGGGGTCTAACACTGAAGCTTTCTTT
.	TRBJ1-1	.	13	TRBV27	CASSLQGNTEAFF	TGTGCCAGCAGTTTACAGGGGAACACTGAAGCTTTCTTT
TRBD2	TRBJ2-3	.	14	TRBV7-3	CASSGGTSADTQYF	TGTGCCAGCAGCGGGGGGACTAGCGCCGATACGCAGTATTTT
TRBD1	TRBJ2-7	.	17	TRBV5-1	CASSIYGQGKSSYEQYF	TGCGCCAGCAGCATATATGGACAGGGGAAAAGCTCCTACGAGCAGTACTTC
TRBD2	TRBJ2-5	.	17	TRBV10-3	CAISESLGTSLQETQYF	TGTGCCATCAGTGAGTCGTTAGGGACTAGCCTCCAAGAGACCCAGTACTTC
.	TRBJ2-1	.	16	TRBV28	CASSSNSGGFYNEQFF	TGTGCCAGCAGTTCTAACAGTGGGGGGTTTTACAATGAGCAGTTCTTC
.	TRBJ1-2	few	15	TRBV9	CASSVGVSRGNGYTF	TGTGCCAGCAGCGTAGGAGTGTCAAGGGGGAATGGCTACACCTTC
.	TRBJ1-5	.	12	TRBV10-1	CASSESGQPQHF	TGCGCCAGCAGTGAGTCTGGGCAGCCCCAGCATTTT
TRBD2	TRBJ2-5	.	13	TRBV30	CAWSLLAGETQYF	TGTGCCTGGAGTCTCCTAGCGGGAGAGACCCAGTACTTC
.	TRBJ2-1	.	15	TRBV18	CASSQGAGSYNEQFF	TGTGCCAGCTCCCAAGGGGCGGGATCCTACAATGAGCAGTTCTTC
TRBD1	TRBJ2-5	.	13	TRBV18	CASSGDSQGTQYF	TGTGCCAGCTCAGGGGACAGCCAAGGGACCCAGTACTTC
.	TRBJ2-6	.	18	TRBV5-5	CASRAGQALNLGANVLTF	TGTGCCAGCAGAGCGGGACAGGCCCTAAACCTTGGGGCCAACGTCCTGACTTTC
TRBD1	TRBJ1-6	.	15	TRBV5-5	CASSLVRTGDSPLHF	TGTGCCAGCAGCTTGGTCAGGACAGGGGATTCACCCCTCCACTTT
.	TRBJ2-2	.	17	TRBV5-8	CASSLTRQTANTGELFF	TGTGCCAGCAGCCTGACCAGACAGACTGCGAACACCGGGGAGCTGTTTTTT
.	TRBJ1-3	.	16	TRBV19	CASSSTQGITGNTIYF	TGTGCCAGTAGTTCAACCCAGGGGATAACTGGAAACACCATATATTTT
.	TRBJ2-3	once	16	TRBV5-4	CASSLDSWMGTDTQYF	TGTGCCAGCAGCTTGGACAGTTGGATGGGCACAGATACGCAGTATTTT
.	TRBJ2-1	.	16	TRBV30	CAWSPEFEPSYNEQFF	TGTGCCTGGAGTCCGGAGTTTGAGCCATCCTACAATGAGCAGTTCTTC
.	TRBJ1-1	.	14	TRBV7-9	CASSLGQRHTEAFF	TGTGCCAGCAGCTTAGGACAGCGTCACACTGAAGCTTTCTTT
.	TRBJ1-4	.	15	TRBV11-2	CASSLGVKSNEKLFF	TGTGCCAGCAGCTTGGGGGTCAAGTCAAACGAAAAACTGTTTTTT
.	TRBJ1-6	.	14	TRBV3-1/TRBV3-2	CASSQVISDSPLHF	TGTGCCAGCAGCCAAGTGATTTCGGATTCACCCCTCCACTTT
.	TRBJ2-1	.	14	TRBV10-3	CAIRNRQIYNEQFF	TGTGCCATCAGAAATAGACAGATCTACAATGAGCAGTTCTTC
TRBD1	TRBJ2-7	.	14	TRBV3-1/TRBV3-2	CASSRGDSSYEQYF	TGTGCCAGCAGCCGTGGGGACAGCTCCTACGAGCAGTACTTC
.	TRBJ2-3	.	13	TRBV27	CASSLTGMSTQYF	TGTGCCAGCAGTCTAACAGGGATGAGTACGCAGTATTTT
TRBD2	TRBJ2-5	.	16	TRBV5-1	CASSLKSSGGFETQYF	TGCGCCAGCAGCTTGAAGAGCAGCGGGGGGTTTGAGACCCAGTACTTC
.	TRBJ1-6	.	18	TRBV27	CASSAARGEGSYNSPLHF	TGTGCCAGCAGTGCCGCCCGGGGCGAAGGCTCCTATAATTCACCCCTCCACTTT
.	TRBJ1-6	.	12	TRBV28	CASNDYNSPLHF	TGTGCCAGCAATGATTATAATTCACCCCTCCACTTT
.	TRBJ1-5	.	16	TRBV24-1	CATSDSGAGKNQPQHF	TGTGCCACCAGTGATTCCGGAGCGGGTAAAAATCAGCCCCAGCATTTT
TRBD1	TRBJ2-7	.	15	TRBV10-3	CAISEGTGDVGEQYF	TGTGCCATCAGTGAGGGGACAGGGGATGTCGGCGAGCAGTACTTC
.	TRBJ1-6	.	15	TRBV6-6	CASSYGRTYNSPLHF	TGTGCCAGCAGTTACGGCAGGACCTATAATTCACCCCTCCACTTT
.	TRBJ1-2	once	15	TRBV7-6	CASSEAGSANYGYTF	TGTGCCAGCAGCGAAGCAGGGTCCGCTAACTATGGCTACACCTTC
.	TRBJ2-1	.	13	TRBV7-2	CASSLGQGGEQFF	TGTGCCAGCAGCTTAGGGCAGGGAGGTGAGCAGTTCTTC
TRBD1	TRBJ1-2	.	14	TRBV10-3	CAISGQGANYGYTF	TGTGCCATCAGTGGCCAGGGGGCAAACTATGGCTACACCTTC
.	TRBJ1-1	.	18	TRBV11-2	CASSRLQGYSVLDTEAFF	TGTGCCAGCAGCCGACTACAGGGATACTCTGTATTGGACACTGAAGCTTTCTTT
.	TRBJ1-3	.	15	TRBV21-1	CASSEDRGSGNTIYF	TGTGCCAGCAGCGAGGACAGGGGCTCTGGAAACACCATATATTTT
TRBD1	TRBJ1-4	.	14	TRBV6-6	CASSLKQGGEKLFF	TGTGCCAGCAGTCTAAAACAGGGGGGTGAAAAACTGTTTTTT
TRBD2	TRBJ2-5	.	16	TRBV5-1	CASSQGLAGDQETQYF	TGCGCCAGCAGCCAGGGACTAGCGGGAGATCAAGAGACCCAGTACTTC
.	TRBJ1-2	.	14	TRBV19	CASSIVQGQYGYTF	TGTGCCAGTAGTATAGTCCAGGGGCAGTATGGCTACACCTTC
.	TRBJ2-7	.	13	TRBV19	CASSTNSPYEQYF	TGTGCCAGTAGTACAAACAGTCCCTACGAGCAGTACTTC
.	TRBJ1-6	.	14	TRBV10-1	CASSEATYNSPLHF	TGCGCCAGCAGTGAGGCTACCTATAATTCACCCCTCCACTTT
TRBD2	TRBJ2-1	.	20	TRBV3-1/TRBV3-2	CASSQGSVAGGRSSYNEQFF	TGTGCCAGCAGCCAAGGGTCGGTAGCGGGGGGCCGAAGCTCCTACAATGAGCAGTTCTTC
.	TRBJ2-6	.	16	TRBV27	CASSLSRVGGANVLTF	TGTGCCAGCAGTTTATCCCGGGTTGGGGGGGCCAACGTCCTGACTTTC
.	TRBJ1-5	.	15	TRBV18	CASSPGSGNNQPQHF	TGTGCCAGCTCACCAGGTTCAGGGAACAATCAGCCCCAGCATTTT
TRBD1	TRBJ2-7	.	12	TRBV6-6	CASSWTGDEQYF	TGTGCCAGCAGTTGGACAGGGGACGAGCAGTACTTC
TRBD1	TRBJ1-6	.	16	TRBV7-2	CASSYGTGGSNSPLHF	TGTGCCAGCAGCTACGGGACAGGGGGAAGTAATTCACCCCTCCACTTT
TRBD2	TRBJ2-4	.	16	TRBV2	CASSAPSGRGKNIQYF	TGTGCCAGCAGTGCCCCTAGCGGAAGGGGCAAAAACATTCAGTACTTC
.	TRBJ1-1	.	16	TRBV5-1	CASSLAPGAGDTEAFF	TGCGCCAGCAGCTTGGCCCCGGGGGCTGGGGACACTGAAGCTTTCTTT